This TCR beta chain originates from a study of beta chain features in type 1 diabetes. General observations from the study: When VDJ junctions were examined, type 1 diabetes patients showed fewer insertions and more deletions. Across all four CD4+ subsets, people with type 1 diabetes showed modestly shorter TCRB CDR3s.

Many counts were recorded for this clone. Its antigen is still unknown. By way of CD45RO/CCR7/CD25/CD127/CD95/CD27, the CD4+ regulatory, stem cell-like memory, central memory and naive cells were sorted. Trimming removed 8 bases from V and 4 bases from J; junction bases left unmatched: 8. CDR3 length: 15 amino acids. The germline V gene has CDR1 MNHEY and CDR2 SMNVEV (reference sequence). Every isolated RNA sample was fully reverse transcribed, so sequencing captured expressed TCRB transcripts. Data came from immunoSEQ multiplex PCR; TCRdb stores just in-frame clones and leaves some out. The data contain approximately 100,000 clones, over 25% of them singletons.

The chain recombines TRBV27 with TRBJ2-3, with 11 positions matching TRBD2. The sequenced material came from central memory CD4+ T cells from blood. The sequence came from a woman younger than 30 with type 1 diabetes. CDR3: CASGLAGGPPDTQYF. The DNA of the CDR3 is TGTGCCAGCGGGTTAGCGGGAGGGCCGCCAGATACGCAGTATTTT.